This T cell receptor (beta chain) comes out of a study of CD8+ T cells in alopecia areata. Whole-study results and caveats: The study found higher clonality in lesional than normal scalp, especially in alopecia totalis/universalis. While patients received tofacitinib, many expanded lesional clones remained present in scalp and blood.

cDNA reverse transcribed from extracted RNA served as the sequencing template. Only in-frame clones appear in the TCRdb table, and some are missing; sequencing was by immunoSEQ multiplex PCR. Of 190,000 or so clones in the sample, 58% were seen once. Regarding treatment: oral pan-JAK inhibitor, 5-10 mg twice daily. Sorted populations comprised CD4+ and CD8+ T cells obtained from PBMCs. The CDR3 sequence is 11 residues long. Germline CDR1 is MGHDK and CDR2 is SYGVNS. Concerning this clone: Antigen unknown. An end of the junction differs from the germline gene, which may be a read error.

The source was CD8+ T cells sorted from blood, collected at week 24, from a patient treated with tofacitinib. This receptor was obtained from a human donor with alopecia areata. The chain employs TRBV25-1 and TRBJ2-7, with TRBD1 matching over 8 bases. In nucleotides, the CDR3 is TGTGCCAGCAGTGACGGACAGGGTGATCACTTC. Its protein product is CASSDGQGDHF.